This T cell receptor (beta chain) stems from a study of Tregs in tolerant kidney transplant recipients. Findings and limits, study-wide: No direct test of biological reproducibility was done here. Antigen-driven expansion was suggested because donor-specific Tregs expanded more than all Tregs in tolerant patients. The small number of patients limits these findings pending further validation.

Profiling relied on immunoSEQ multiplex PCR, and the TCRdb table lists in-frame clones only, not all of them. The sample holds 95,000 or so clones, over 85% seen once. V lost 4 bases and J lost 5, with 8 bases in between. This CDR3 has 11 amino acids. CDR1 is GTSNPN and CDR2 is SVGIG in the germline V gene (reference sequence). Recipients received nonmyeloablative bone marrow transplants from related graft donors, with transient mixed chimerism. Thawed PBMCs were FACS-sorted into unstimulated CD4+CD25+CD127- regulatory T cells, CD4+CD25- non-regulatory cells, CD4 and CD8 cells. As concerns this clone: The antigen is not known.

This receptor was obtained from a human patient who received a combined kidney and bone marrow transplant. Some of these T cells may belong to the graft donor. The chain uses TRBV30 and TRBJ1-2; D not resolved. The sequencing used CD4+ T cells from blood (PBMCs), collected 12 months after the transplant. The CDR3 spells CAWKGGYGYTF. The CDR3 DNA reads TGTGCCTGGAAGGGCGGGTATGGCTACACCTTC. The full variable domain, rest sourced from reference TRBV30 and TRBJ1-2, is SQTIHQWPATLVQPVGSPLSLECTVEGTSNPNLYWYRQAAGRGLQLLFYSVGIGQISSEVPQNLSASRPQDRQFILSSKKLLLSDSGFYLCAWKGGYGYTFGSGTRLTVV.